This T cell receptor (beta chain) originates from a study of shared clonotypes between healthy human individuals. A remark on this clone: Its antigen is not known.

The trim removed 5 bases at V and 4 bases at J, leaving 7 bases unmatched. CDR3 length: 15 amino acids. Germline lookup yields CDR1 SGHTA and CDR2 FQGNSA. General study results and limits: Naive subsets usually exceeded memory subsets in estimated richness. About 5% of naive CD4 clonotypes were shared across a few donors. Clonotype sharing among the donors was expected to vary with sequencing depth.

For every subset, genomic DNA was evenly distributed across several immunoSEQ plates. Profiled with immunoSEQ multiplex PCR; TCRdb holds only in-frame clones, not every one. The table has more than 500,000 clones, around 96% seen once. This clonotype was sampled from a woman aged 25 to 39 in good health. This chain uses TRBV7-2 with TRBJ2-2; the match to TRBD1 covers 7 bases. The sequencing sample was made of naive CD4+ T cells sorted from blood. Subset defined: CD45RA+ positively selected. The CDR3 DNA reads as TGTGCCAGCAGCACCGGGACAGACAGCACCGGGGAGCTGTTTTTT. It encodes CASSTGTDSTGELFF.